This is a list of T cell receptor beta chains from one sample in a study of CXCR3-negative and CXCR3-positive naive CD8 T cells. TCRdb reanalyzed the 5' RACE reads and collapses them to one entry per CDR3 protein, without DNA. The sample spans about 150,000 distinct CDR3 sequences; the ten largest clones claim 0.45% to 0.55%. Input material: naive CXCR3+ CD8+ T cells from blood. All receptors derive from a human donor in good health. Some clones in this sample may be carry-over from other donors' samples. CDR3s include the opening cysteine and the closing phenylalanine or tryptophan.

J | V | CDR3
TRBJ2-7 | TRBV7-9 | CASRTDRSYEQYF
TRBJ1-2 | TRBV9 | CASSVDGGSVYGYTF
TRBJ2-7 | TRBV5-1 | CASSWQGGRTREQYF
TRBJ2-7 | TRBV5-6 | CASSGGQVYYEQYF
TRBJ2-1 | TRBV7-9 | CASSPSLAGPSYNEQFF
TRBJ2-2 | TRBV28 | CASSLLGRDTGELFF
TRBJ2-1 | TRBV7-9 | CASSSTMGLGGYNEQFF
TRBJ1-3 | TRBV9 | CASSHRPGSSGNTIYF
TRBJ2-1 | TRBV4-3 | CASSPGQGYEQFF
TRBJ2-5 | TRBV7-6 | CASSRSLDKQETQYF
TRBJ2-5 | TRBV11-3 | CASSLDLSQGFQETQYF
TRBJ1-2 | TRBV29-1 | CSAVEGSIPYGYTF
TRBJ2-2 | TRBV6-5 | CASRDGAYPNTGELFF
TRBJ2-2 | TRBV4-2 | CASSQVGGSGELFF
TRBJ2-7 | TRBV28 | CASSLRPYYEQYF
TRBJ2-5 | TRBV15 | CATGTGGGQTQYF
TRBJ2-5 | TRBV13 | CASSSLVGRETQYF
TRBJ2-1 | TRBV7-9 | CASSLAPVLADEQFF
TRBJ1-1 | TRBV7-2 | CASSHLTGLNTEAFF
TRBJ2-7 | TRBV13 | CASSLYRGREQYF